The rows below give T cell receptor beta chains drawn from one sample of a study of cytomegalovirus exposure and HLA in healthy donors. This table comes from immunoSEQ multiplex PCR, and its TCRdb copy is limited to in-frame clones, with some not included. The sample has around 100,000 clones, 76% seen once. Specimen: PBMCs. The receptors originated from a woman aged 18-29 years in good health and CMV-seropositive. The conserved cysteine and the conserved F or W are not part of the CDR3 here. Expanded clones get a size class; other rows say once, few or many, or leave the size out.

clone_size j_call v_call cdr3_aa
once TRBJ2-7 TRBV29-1 SVEGQNPYEQY
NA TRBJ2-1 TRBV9 ASSVSRDRHNEQF
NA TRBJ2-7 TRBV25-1 ASSPAGDYEQY
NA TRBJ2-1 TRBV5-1 ASSLGPGSSYNEQF
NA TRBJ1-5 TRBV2 ASSAVGRQPQH
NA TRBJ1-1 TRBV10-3 AISGGEMNTEAF
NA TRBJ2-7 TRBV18 ASSAGQGYEQY
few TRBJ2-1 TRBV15 ATSSPSGTAPPEQF
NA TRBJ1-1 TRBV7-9 ASSFGGDTEAF
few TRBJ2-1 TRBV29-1 SADRPFLAGGSSYNEQF
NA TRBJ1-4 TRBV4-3 ASSQDARTVGDEKLF
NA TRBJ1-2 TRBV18 ASSTEAGIRDGYT
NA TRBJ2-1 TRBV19 ASSLQGSRNEQF
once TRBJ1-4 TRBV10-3 AISEVGQPIEKLF
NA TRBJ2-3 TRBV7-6 ASSITQSPADTQY
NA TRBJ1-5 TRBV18 ASSPNTAAGGNQPQH
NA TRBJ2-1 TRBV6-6 ASNLNEQF
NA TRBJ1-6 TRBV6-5 ASRPGGSYNSPLH
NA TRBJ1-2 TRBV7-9 ASSSGQTYGYT
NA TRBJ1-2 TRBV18 ASSPGEVAYGYT
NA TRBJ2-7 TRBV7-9 ASSHPGRDHEQY
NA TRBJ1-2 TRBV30 AWSSGTGGAYGYT
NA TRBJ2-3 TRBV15 ATSRDETGLATTDTQY
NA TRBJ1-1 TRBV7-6 ASSSGGGAPTEAF
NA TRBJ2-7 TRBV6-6 ASSYDITYEQY
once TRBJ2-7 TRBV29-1 SVPGGSGGYEQY
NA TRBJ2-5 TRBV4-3 ASSQDNRAYPPQY